This T cell receptor (beta chain) was documented in a study of blood T cell repertoires in COVID-19. The CDR3 is 13 amino acids. Trimming removed 0 bases at V and 6 bases at J, with 8 bases between. Germline V gene sequence: CDR1 KGHDR, CDR2 SFDVKD. TCRdb's table, derived via immunoSEQ multiplex PCR, lists solely in-frame clones and lacks some. The repertoire holds roughly 73,000 clones, with about four fifths as singletons. The sample comprised peripheral blood. The clonotype comes from a woman between 65 and 79 years old with acute or convalescent COVID-19. The chain recombines TRBV24-1 with TRBJ2-7, with a weak D call TRBD2 (5 bases). The CDR3 loop reads CATSDLPSGEQYF. For the CDR3, the DNA is TGTGCCACCAGTGATTTGCCCAGCGGCGAGCAGTACTTC.